The rows below give T cell receptor beta chains drawn from one sample of a study of technical replicates of blood from a handful of donors. Repertoires were generated with immunoSEQ multiplex PCR, while TCRdb's copy carries only in-frame clones and drops some. The sample includes some 57,000 clones, more than 95% of them seen just once. Sequencing was performed on T cells isolated from PBMCs. The receptors derive from a human donor in good health. Each CDR3 is given with its conserved first and last residue. A D gene is named only where the DNA matches it firmly. Clone size is not always given. Where it is, it says once, few, many or a class for expanded clones.

TRBD1,-,TRBV28,TRBJ1-4,TGTGCCAGCAGTTTACCAGGGGGTTCAAGTGAAAAACTGTTTTTT,CASSLPGGSSEKLFF
TRBD1,-,TRBV5-1,TRBJ1-6,TGCGCCAGCAGCTTGGGCCTCGGGGACAGGAATTCACCCCTCCACTTT,CASSLGLGDRNSPLHF
-,-,TRBV29-1,TRBJ2-2,TGCAGCGTTGAAGAGTCAGGGAACACCGGGGAGCTGTTTTTT,CSVEESGNTGELFF
-,-,TRBV15,TRBJ1-2,TGTGCCACCAGCAGAGATGATTACTCGGTTGGCTACACCTTC,CATSRDDYSVGYTF
TRBD1,-,TRBV5-1,TRBJ1-1,TGCGCCAGCAGCTTGGAGGGACAGGGTTACACTGAAGCTTTCTTT,CASSLEGQGYTEAFF
-,-,TRBV20-1,TRBJ2-3,TGCAGTGCTTTAGCTTTAGATACGCAGTATTTT,CSALALDTQYF
TRBD1,-,TRBV5-1,TRBJ1-3,TGCGCCAGCAGCTCGGGGGACAGGGCCAATGGAAACACCATATATTTT,CASSSGDRANGNTIYF
TRBD1,-,TRBV5-1,TRBJ2-7,TGCGCCAGCAGCGACACCGGGACAGGTCCTCACGAGCAGTACTTC,CASSDTGTGPHEQYF
-,-,TRBV2,TRBJ1-1,TGTGCCAGCAAGAGCTCGCAGAACACTGAAGCTTTCTTT,CASKSSQNTEAFF
-,-,TRBV5-6,TRBJ2-1,TGTGCCAGCAGCTTGGCACGGGAGCTTGGGCAGTTCTTC,CASSLARELGQFF
TRBD1,-,TRBV6-5,TRBJ1-2,TGTGCCAGCAGTTACTTAAACAGGGGTAACTATGGCTACACCTTC,CASSYLNRGNYGYTF
-,-,TRBV5-1,TRBJ2-7,TGCGCCAGCGGGCAGGGATCAACCTACGAGCAGTACTTC,CASGQGSTYEQYF
-,-,TRBV5-6,TRBJ1-5,TGTGCCAGCAGCTTGGGTAGGGGTTTGGAGCCCCAGCATTTT,CASSLGRGLEPQHF
-,-,TRBV6-1,TRBJ2-3,TGTGCCAGCAGTGCCGAACAGGGTGGCAGTACAGATACGCAGTATTTT,CASSAEQGGSTDTQYF
TRBD1,-,TRBV5-1,TRBJ1-1,TGCGCCAGCAGCGGGACAGGGCAGACTGAAGCTTTCTTT,CASSGTGQTEAFF
-,-,TRBV18,TRBJ2-3,TGTGCCAGCTCAAGCACTAGCACAGATACGCAGTATTTT,CASSSTSTDTQYF
-,once,TRBV5-6,TRBJ2-7,TGTGCCAGCGCTGGGCAGAACTCGTACGAGCAGTACTTC,CASAGQNSYEQYF
-,-,TRBV2,TRBJ2-5,TGTGCCAGCAAGGAGTCACGGGAGACCCAGTACTTC,CASKESRETQYF
TRBD1,-,TRBV25-1,TRBJ1-4,TGTGCCAGCAGTGAAAGGGGGCGGATAAATGAAAAACTGTTTTTT,CASSERGRINEKLFF
-,-,TRBV28,TRBJ1-2,TGTGCCAGCGGCCAGAACTATGGCTACACCTTC,CASGQNYGYTF
-,once,TRBV4-1,TRBJ1-2,TGCGCCAGCAGCCAAGATCATACAGTTGGCTACACCTTC,CASSQDHTVGYTF
-,-,TRBV7-9,TRBJ2-7,TGTGCCAGCAGCCAAACAGGGGAGCAGTACTTC,CASSQTGEQYF
TRBD2,-,TRBV5-1,TRBJ2-4,TGCGCCAGCAGCCCTGGGGGGGGGTTAGCCAAAAACATTCAGTACTTC,CASSPGGGLAKNIQYF
-,-,TRBV6-1,TRBJ2-1,TGTGCCAGCACTGTCGGCAGCGGAGACAATGAGCAGTTCTTC,CASTVGSGDNEQFF
-,few,TRBV5-4,TRBJ1-1,TGTGCCAGCAGCTCTTGGGGCAGGGTTGAAGCTTTCTTT,CASSSWGRVEAFF
-,-,TRBV27,TRBJ1-2,TGTGCCAGCAGTTTCCTGGGGCGCGGGGCAGCTACCTATGGCTACACCTTC,CASSFLGRGAATYGYTF
-,-,TRBV30,TRBJ1-1,TGTGCCTGGAGTCCCCTTTCGACAGGGAACACTGAAGCTTTCTTT,CAWSPLSTGNTEAFF
TRBD2,-,TRBV29-1,TRBJ2-1,TGCAGCGTTGACCCCCGACTAGCGGACAATGAGCAGTTCTTC,CSVDPRLADNEQFF
-,-,TRBV5-1,TRBJ2-1,TGCGCCAGCAGCGATATAGCGACCCGCTCCTACAATGAGCAGTTCTTC,CASSDIATRSYNEQFF
-,-,TRBV4-1,TRBJ1-2,TGCGCCAGCAGCCGCCCCCTCACAGGGAACTATGGCTACACCTTC,CASSRPLTGNYGYTF
-,-,TRBV7-2,TRBJ2-7,TGTGCCAGCAGCCAGGGGGGTAGAGTCTACGAGCAGTACTTC,CASSQGGRVYEQYF
-,-,TRBV6-1,TRBJ1-2,TGTGCCAGCAGTGAAAGCTCGGGTGGACTCGGATATGGCTACACCTTC,CASSESSGGLGYGYTF
TRBD1,-,TRBV6-4,TRBJ2-2,TGTGCCAGCAGTGACCAGGCAGGGGGCAGCAGGAAGAACACCGGGGAGCTGTTTTTT,CASSDQAGGSRKNTGELFF
TRBD2,-,TRBV7-9,TRBJ2-5,TGTGCCAGCAGCTTAGTTACTAGCGGGGATCAAGAGACCCAGTACTTC,CASSLVTSGDQETQYF
-,once,TRBV4-1,TRBJ2-7,TGCGCCAGCAGCCACTCCACAGTGCGGACAGAGACCTACGAGCAGTACTTC,CASSHSTVRTETYEQYF
TRBD1,once,TRBV5-4,TRBJ1-1,TGTGCCAGCAGCTCCGTACTGACAGGGAATACTGAAGCTTTCTTT,CASSSVLTGNTEAFF
-,once,TRBV10-1,TRBJ2-3,TGCGCCAGCAGTACATACACAGATACGCAGTATTTT,CASSTYTDTQYF
TRBD1,-,TRBV7-3,TRBJ2-7,TGTGCCAGCAGCCAATTTGGGACAGGGGACGAGCAGTACTTC,CASSQFGTGDEQYF
-,-,TRBV4-1,TRBJ2-7,TGCGCCAGCGGTAGCTCCTACGAGCAGTACTTC,CASGSSYEQYF
TRBD1,-,TRBV2,TRBJ2-7,TGTGCCAGCAGCGACGGGACAGACTACGAGCAGTACTTC,CASSDGTDYEQYF
-,-,TRBV5-4,TRBJ2-5,TGTGCCAGCAGCCCAGGCATTGCGGAGACCCAGTACTTC,CASSPGIAETQYF